Each of the 24 T cell receptor beta chains below was sequenced from the same sample in a study of blood T cell repertoires in COVID-19. The method was immunoSEQ multiplex PCR; TCRdb's version includes in-frame clones alone and lacks a portion of them. The sample carries some 99,000 clones, 65% to 90% recorded once. Sequenced sample: peripheral blood. These receptors originate from a woman of 80 years or more with active or convalescent COVID-19.

A few counts support this clone. This sequence joins TRBV7-9 and TRBJ1-4, with D maybe TRBD1 (6 bases). V was clipped by 4 bases and J by 14 bases, with 17 bases between them. The CDR3 extends over 13 amino acids. The V gene's germline CDR1 is SEHNR and CDR2 FQNEAQ (reference sequence). CDR3 region: CASSSRQARKLFF. Here the CDR3 DNA reads TGTGCCAGCAGCTCCCGACAGGCGAGAAAGCTGTTTTTT.

The chain joins TRBV24-1 to TRBJ2-5; 8 bases align to TRBD1. CDR1 and CDR2 (germline): KGHDR, SFDVKD. With 0 bases clipped from V and 5 bases from J, the junction kept 7 bases outside the gene matches. This CDR3 is 16 amino acids long. The CDR3 reads CATSDLRAGGEETQYF. CDR3 in DNA: TGTGCCACCAGTGATTTGCGGGCAGGGGGCGAGGAGACCCAGTACTTC.

V gene TRBV7-8 combines with J gene TRBJ2-3; 9 bases align to TRBD2. This CDR3 has 17 amino acids. The germline V gene encodes CDR1 SGHVS and CDR2 FQNEAQ. Trimming cost V 3 bases and J 2 bases; bases outside gene matches: 9. The chain's CDR3 is CASSFVRLAVSTDTQYF. The CDR3, as DNA: TGTGCCAGCAGCTTTGTTCGACTAGCGGTCTCCACAGATACGCAGTATTTT. The full variable domain, with the rest looked up from reference TRBV7-8 and TRBJ2-3, is GAGVSQSPRYKVAKRGQDVALRCDPISGHVSLFWYQQALGQGPEFLTYFQNEAQLDKSGLPSDRFFAERPEGSVSTLKIQRTQQEDSAVYLCASSFVRLAVSTDTQYFGPGTRLTVL.

The rearrangement uses TRBV7-3 and TRBJ2-1; TRBD2 agrees at 13 bases. Trimming at V came to 5 bases and at J to 9 bases, leaving 7 bases not matched to a gene. This CDR3 spans 15 amino acids. Germline CDR1 and CDR2: SGHTA and FQGTGA. The chain's CDR3 is CASSRTSGSSGEQFF. In nucleotides, the CDR3 is TGTGCCAGCAGCCGGACTAGCGGGAGTTCGGGTGAGCAGTTCTTC.

This clone was seen just once. The chain recombines TRBV6-5 with TRBJ1-5, with 7 bases that match TRBD1. The CDR3 runs 12 residues. The V gene end was trimmed by 9 bases and the J gene end by 5 bases; junction bases not matched to a gene: 4. The germline V gene encodes CDR1 MNHEY and CDR2 SVGAGI. CDR3 protein: CASDRAYQPQHF. For the CDR3, the DNA is TGTGCCAGTGACAGGGCTTATCAGCCCCAGCATTTT.

The chain combines TRBV28 with TRBJ1-5; D gene uncertain. The germline CDR1 and CDR2 sequences are MDHEN and SYDVKM. This CDR3 contains 14 residues. The V gene lost 6 bases and the J gene lost 7 bases, with 16 bases spanning the gap. The DNA of the CDR3 is TGTGCCAGCAGCCCCCTCCTCGCAGTACAGCCCCAGCATTTT. Translating it yields CASSPLLAVQPQHF.

This sequence joins TRBV11-2 and TRBJ2-3, with 7 bases fitting TRBD2. The CDR3 is 18 amino acids. Germline loops: CDR1 SGHAT, CDR2 FQNNGV. Losses at the gene ends were 4 bases for V and 1 base for J; bases not matched to a gene: 14. In nucleotides, the CDR3 is TGTGCCAGCAGCTACGTGCGAGGCGCGGGAGTGGGCACAGATACGCAGTATTTT. Translating gives CASSYVRGAGVGTDTQYF. Using reference TRBV11-2 and TRBJ2-3 for the parts outside the CDR3, the full variable domain is EAGVAQSPRYKIIEKRQSVAFWCNPISGHATLYWYQQILGQGPKLLIQFQNNGVVDDSQLPKDRFSAERLKGVDSTLKIQPAKLEDSAVYLCASSYVRGAGVGTDTQYFGPGTRLTVL.

J is TRBJ2-7 and V is TRBV2; TRBD1 matches 7 bases. The CDR3 extends over 13 amino acids. The junction had 6 bases not matched to a gene; V was cut back by 8 bases and J by 2 bases. The germline V gene encodes CDR1 SNHLY and CDR2 FYNNEI. CDR3 nucleotide sequence: TGTGCCAGCGCTAGACAGGGAACCTACGAGCAGTACTTC. Its protein product is CASARQGTYEQYF.

The gene calls are TRBV6-2 or TRBV6-3 and TRBJ1-5; D unclear. The CDR3 is 14 amino acids. Germline-derived CDR1 and CDR2 are MNHEY and SVGEGT. Trimming removed 5 bases from V and 6 bases from J, with 14 bases in between. Here the CDR3 reads CASSQNTAGQPQHF. CDR3 nucleotide sequence: TGTGCCAGCAGTCAAAACACAGCGGGTCAGCCCCAGCATTTT.

The genes are TRBV5-4 and TRBJ2-1; 9 bases line up with TRBD1. Germline values: CDR1 SGHNT, CDR2 YYREEE (reference sequence). Unmatched junction bases numbered 5, after V lost 3 bases and J lost 10 bases. The CDR3 sequence is 13 residues long. CDR3 sequence: CASSSGQGSEQFF. Written as DNA, the CDR3 is TGTGCCAGCAGCTCGGGACAGGGCAGCGAGCAGTTCTTC. Using reference TRBV5-4 and TRBJ2-1 for the parts outside the CDR3, the full variable domain is ETGVTQSPTHLIKTRGQQVTLRCSSQSGHNTVSWYQQALGQGPQFIFQYYREEENGRGNFPPRFSGLQFPNYSSELNVNALELDDSALYLCASSSGQGSEQFFGPGTRLTVL.

The chain recombines TRBV6-6 with TRBJ2-7; 9 bases agree with TRBD1. The V segment lost 7 bases and the J segment 3 bases; nucleotides outside the gene matches: 4. The length of the CDR3 is 13 residues. The V gene's germline CDR1 is MNHNY and CDR2 SVGAGI (reference sequence). The CDR3 nucleotides are TGTGCCAGCAAACCGGGACAGGGCTACGAGCAGTACTTC. This translates into CASKPGQGYEQYF.

This chain connects TRBV27 to TRBJ1-2; possibly TRBD1 for D (5 bases). With 6 bases removed from V and 0 bases from J, the gap between germline ends came to 11 bases. Germline V gene sequence: CDR1 MNHEY, CDR2 SMNVEV (reference sequence). The CDR3 spans 14 residues. The CDR3 protein is CASSRRETNYGYTF. In DNA, the CDR3 is TGTGCCAGCAGCCGCAGGGAAACTAACTATGGCTACACCTTC.

This sequence joins TRBV10-3 and TRBJ2-7; 7 bases line up with TRBD2. Germline V gene data show CDR1 as ENHRY and CDR2 as SYGVKD. This CDR3 is 14 amino acids long. Trimming took 5 bases from V and 5 from J; bases not matched to a gene: 9. Here the CDR3 DNA reads TGTGCCATCAGTTCTGGACGGGGAGGGAACGAGCAGTACTTC. Encoded protein: CAISSGRGGNEQYF.

The chain combines TRBV6-6 with TRBJ1-5, with 11 nucleotides matching TRBD1. The germline V gene has CDR1 MNHNY and CDR2 SVGAGI (reference sequence). After removal of 4 bases from V and 7 bases from J, the junction contained 6 bases not matched to a gene. This CDR3 is built from 15 residues. This chain's CDR3 is CASSLGQGAQQPQHF. CDR3 sequence (DNA): TGTGCCAGCAGTTTAGGACAGGGGGCTCAACAGCCCCAGCATTTT.

The chain joins TRBV28 to TRBJ2-4; 9 bases align to TRBD2. CDR3 length: 17 amino acids. Germline values: CDR1 MDHEN, CDR2 SYDVKM. V lost 1 base, J lost 1 base, and 5 bases stayed unmatched. The CDR3 nucleotides are TGTGCCAGCAGTTTATTGCGGGAGGGGTCGGCCAAAAACATTCAGTACTTC. Translating it yields CASSLLREGSAKNIQYF.

In this sample, this clone turned up once. V gene TRBV19 combines with J gene TRBJ2-7; 15 nucleotides agree with TRBD2. The CDR3 totals 18 residues. CDR1 LNHDA and CDR2 SQIVND come from the germline V gene (reference sequence). The junction had 10 bases not matched to a gene; V was cut back by 7 bases and J by 0 bases. Written as DNA, the CDR3 is TGTGCCAGTACCCCAGGGGGACTAGCGGGGGGAAGCTCCTACGAGCAGTACTTC. Its translation: CASTPGGLAGGSSYEQYF.

This clone showed up just a few times. The chain is built from TRBV6-6 and TRBJ1-1; D might be TRBD1 (5 bases). CDR3 length: 13 residues. Trimming took 5 bases from V and 0 from J, leaving 7 bases between them. Germline CDR1 is MNHNY and CDR2 is SVGAGI (reference sequence). The CDR3 here is CASSGAVNTEAFF. In nucleotides, the CDR3 is TGTGCCAGCAGTGGGGCGGTGAACACTGAAGCTTTCTTT.

The V and J genes are TRBV5-4 and TRBJ2-7; D may be TRBD1 (5 bases). Trimming stripped 6 bases from V and 2 bases from J, with 21 bases between. Germline CDR1 SGHNT, CDR2 YYREEE (reference sequence). This CDR3 contains 16 residues. The CDR3 is CASTRSAQGLTYEQYF. In DNA form, the CDR3 reads TGTGCCAGCACCCGGAGCGCCCAGGGCCTAACCTACGAGCAGTACTTC.

The chain couples TRBV5-1 to TRBJ1-5; D may be TRBD1 (5 bases). The CDR3 is made up of 15 amino acids. V was cut by 3 bases and J by 6 bases, with 16 bases left in between. Germline CDR1 is SGHRS and CDR2 is YFSETQ. CDR3 nucleotides: TGCGCCAGCAGCTCGGGACCGGGAGCTAGTCAGCCCCAGCATTTT. It encodes CASSSGPGASQPQHF.

The chain carries TRBV7-9 and TRBJ2-1, with TRBD1 as a possible D gene (6 bases). V lost 3 bases and J 4 bases, leaving 10 bases between the germline ends. The CDR3 has 14 residues. CDR1 SEHNR and CDR2 FQNEAQ come from the germline V gene (reference sequence). As DNA, the CDR3 is TGTGCCAGCAGCTTCGGGACATCGTACAATGAGCAGTTCTTC. This codes for CASSFGTSYNEQFF. The full variable domain, in which reference TRBV7-9 and TRBJ2-1 provide the parts outside the CDR3, is DTGVSQNPRHKITKRGQNVTFRCDPISEHNRLYWYRQTLGQGPEFLTYFQNEAQLEKSRLLSDRFSAERPKGSFSTLEIQRTEQGDSAMYLCASSFGTSYNEQFFGPGTRLTVL.

The chain uses TRBV6-1 and TRBJ1-2; 7 bases line up with TRBD1. This CDR3 is 17 amino acids long. Germline CDR1 is MNHNS and CDR2 is SASEGT. V lost 2 bases and J lost 8; bases outside the gene matches: 17. The CDR3 here is CASSELSLGVGGRGYTF. CDR3 in DNA: TGTGCCAGCAGTGAATTGAGCCTGGGGGTAGGGGGCAGGGGCTACACCTTC.

The CDR3 here is CASSPFDRGAAYEQYF. The CDR3 coding sequence is TGTGCCAGCAGCCCCTTCGACAGGGGGGCCGCCTACGAGCAGTACTTC. The genes are TRBV9 and TRBJ2-7; 9 bases match TRBD1. After removal of 4 bases from V and 2 bases from J, the junction contained 10 bases not matched to a gene. There are 16 residues in the CDR3. CDR1 and CDR2 (germline): SGDLS, YYNGEE.

V is TRBV7-3 and J is TRBJ2-3; 10 bases fit TRBD2. This CDR3 is built from 18 residues. V shed 5 bases and J 5 bases; nucleotides not matched to a gene: 16. The V gene's germline CDR1 is SGHTA and CDR2 FQGTGA. The CDR3 is CASSAELASGSRKDTQYF. CDR3 DNA sequence: TGTGCCAGCAGCGCCGAGTTGGCTAGCGGGAGTAGGAAAGATACGCAGTATTTT.

This rearrangement joins TRBV6-1 to TRBJ1-4; 7 nucleotides align to TRBD1. The CDR3 loop spans 15 amino acids. Per germline, CDR1 MNHNS and CDR2 SASEGT. The J segment lost 1 base and the V segment lost 3 bases, leaving 2 bases of the junction unmatched. The DNA for the CDR3 is TGTGCCAGCAGTGAGGACAGGTTAACTAATGAAAAACTGTTTTTT. Its protein is CASSEDRLTNEKLFF.